The clone carrying this T cell receptor (beta chain) has just a few counts. Its antigen is unknown. V lost 2 bases and J 3 bases, leaving 22 bases between the germline ends. Looked up from germline, CDR1 is SGHAT and CDR2 is FQNNGV. This CDR3 is 18 amino acids long. The record originates from a study of T cells after yellow fever vaccination. Across the study: Libraries from low-cell-number fractions were prepared with the SMART-Seq v4 Ultra Low Input RNA kit.

Study conclusions and caveats: A minor fraction of clonotypes spanned both CD4 and CD8 compartments. Abundant clonotypes from the bulk population could get into FACS-sorted repertoires as contaminants.

UMIs were added to TCR cDNA along with a universal primer site when it was made by 5'RACE template switching. Each CDR3 protein is one row after TCRdb ran MiXCR on the 5' RACE reads. The sample holds just over 250,000 distinct CDR3 sequences; about 5.2% are singletons and the top ten take around 3.5%. Sequenced here: CD4+ T cells sorted from PBMCs, sampled on the day of the yellow fever booster vaccination. The J gene is TRBJ1-2, the V gene TRBV11-2, with D tentatively TRBD1 (6 bases). The receptor comes from a man younger than 30 who received the YFV17D yellow fever vaccine. CDR3 DNA sequence: TGTGCCAGCAGCTTAAGGGGGACTCAAGCGCAGGAGTACTATGGCTACACCTTC. Its protein is CASSLRGTQAQEYYGYTF.